The 26 T cell receptor beta chains listed next were all sequenced from one sample in a study of T cell clones after liver transplantation. The protocol was immunoSEQ multiplex PCR, while the TCRdb copy is restricted to in-frame clones and leaves out a portion. Here the sample spans tens of thousands of clones, approximately 94% being singletons. The sample consisted of CD8+ T cells from blood, taken less than 27 months after liver transplant. Receptors originate from a human patient who received a liver transplant. Some T cells may originate from the graft donor.

This rearrangement joins TRBV9 to TRBJ2-3; D is ambiguous. The V and J ends lost 0 bases and 1 base respectively, with 6 bases between them. From germline, CDR1 is SGDLS and CDR2 YYNGEE. The CDR3 runs 14 residues. The CDR3 DNA reads TGTGCCAGCAGCGTAGAAGGCGGCACAGATACGCAGTATTTT. Translated: CASSVEGGTDTQYF.

V is TRBV5-6 and J is TRBJ2-1, with D possibly TRBD2 on 6 matching bases. The V end was cut by 5 bases, the J end by 5 bases, with 8 bases between. The CDR3 is made up of 12 amino acids. Looked up from germline, CDR1 is SGHDT and CDR2 is YYEEEE. CDR3 residues: CASSSGDNEQFF. The CDR3 nucleotides are TGTGCCAGCAGTTCGGGAGACAATGAGCAGTTCTTC.

J is TRBJ1-4 and V is TRBV9, with D uncertain. This CDR3 region has 14 residues. V shed 5 bases and J shed 5 bases, with 13 bases lying between them. The germline gives CDR1 SGDLS, CDR2 YYNGEE. The CDR3 reads CASSAVQSNEKLFF. The CDR3 DNA reads as TGTGCCAGCAGTGCCGTCCAATCGAATGAAAAACTGTTTTTT.

This chain links TRBV21-1 with TRBJ1-3. TRBV21-1 constitutes a pseudogene. CDR3 size: 16 residues. CDR3 sequence reads: CASRFALQHARNTIYF. CDR3 nucleotide sequence: TGTGCCAGCAGATTCGCTCTACAACACGCACGAAACACCATATATTTT.

V is TRBV4-3 and J is TRBJ2-7; D possibly uses TRBD1 or TRBD2 (5 bases each). Per germline, CDR1 LGHNA and CDR2 YSLEER. The CDR3 is 15 residues long. V shed 5 bases and J shed 5 bases, with 19 bases lying between them. The CDR3 DNA sequence: TGCGCCAGCAGCGCTAGGGACGGAGGCCTACACGAGCAGTACTTC. Amino acids: CASSARDGGLHEQYF.

The chain recombines TRBV10-2 with TRBJ2-3; D is unresolved. Germline assignment: CDR1 WSHSY and CDR2 SAAADI. Trimming cost V 1 base and J 10 bases, with 9 bases left between them. The length of the CDR3 is 12 residues. CDR3 loop: CASSEFLRAQYF. The CDR3 bases are TGCGCCAGCAGTGAGTTCCTTAGGGCGCAGTATTTT.

The V gene is TRBV9, the J gene TRBJ2-3; no definite D call. This CDR3 contains 14 residues. Trimming shortened V by 0 bases and J by 2 bases, and 7 bases separated the two germline ends. CDR1 is SGDLS and CDR2 is YYNGEE in the germline V gene. The CDR3 sequence: CASSVVGNTDTQYF. CDR3 sequence (DNA): TGTGCCAGCAGCGTAGTGGGCAACACAGATACGCAGTATTTT.

J is TRBJ2-1 and V is TRBV11-3, with TRBD2 matching over 7 bases. The CDR3 consists of 13 residues. Germline CDR1 is SGHNT and CDR2 is YENEEA. The trim removed 8 bases at V and 7 bases at J, leaving 8 bases unmatched. The CDR3 region has the DNA TGTGCCAGCGCGGGGCTAGCGGTAAATGAGCAGTTCTTC. Protein sequence: CASAGLAVNEQFF.

As DNA, the CDR3 is TGTGCCAGCAGTTACCGGTCCTACAATGAGCAGTTCTTC. Translating it yields CASSYRSYNEQFF. V is TRBV6-5 and J is TRBJ2-1; the D is unclear. Germline V lookup: CDR1 MNHEY, CDR2 SVGAGI. Trimming left V 2 bases short and J 1 base short, with 3 bases between. The CDR3 totals 13 residues.

The chain joins TRBV15 to TRBJ2-3, with D possibly being TRBD1 (6 bases). CDR1 is LNHNV, CDR2 YYDKDF, per germline (reference sequence). Trimming took 5 bases from V and 1 from J, leaving 13 bases between them. CDR3 length equals 15 residues. CDR3 region: CATSRPAGGTDTQYF. The CDR3 DNA sequence: TGTGCCACCAGCCGACCCGCAGGGGGCACAGATACGCAGTATTTT.

V usage is TRBV10-3 and J usage is TRBJ1-2; D possibly corresponds to TRBD1 (5 bases). V lost 11 bases, J lost 0 bases, and 10 bases lay in between. The germline V gene has CDR1 ENHRY and CDR2 SYGVKD. CDR3 length: 12 residues. CDR3 nucleotide sequence: TGTGCCGCTCGGACATCTAACTATGGCTACACCTTC. The encoded protein is CAARTSNYGYTF.

V and J are TRBV28 and TRBJ1-3; the D is unclear. V lost 2 bases to trimming and J lost 0 bases, with 8 bases between them. CDR1 is MDHEN and CDR2 is SYDVKM in the germline V gene. This CDR3 spans 15 amino acids. CDR3 sequence (DNA): TGTGCCAGCAGTTTACCCAGGAGCTCTGGAAACACCATATATTTT. Its protein product is CASSLPRSSGNTIYF.

The gene calls are TRBV7-3 and TRBJ2-1; maybe TRBD2 (6 bases). Germline loops: CDR1 SGHTA, CDR2 FQGTGA. There are 16 residues in the CDR3. V was clipped by 2 bases and J by 6 bases, with 17 bases between them. The DNA for the CDR3 is TGTGCCAGCAGCTTAGCAGTCAGCGGGCCTGTCAATGAGCAGTTCTTC. It yields the protein CASSLAVSGPVNEQFF. The full variable domain, in which reference TRBV7-3 and TRBJ2-1 provide the parts outside the CDR3, is GAGVSQTPSNKVTEKGKYVELRCDPISGHTALYWYRQSLGQGPEFLIYFQGTGAADDSGLPNDRFFAVRPEGSVSTLKIQRTERGDSAVYLCASSLAVSGPVNEQFFGPGTRLTVL.

The chain recombines TRBV11-3 with TRBJ2-2; 7 positions match TRBD2. The CDR3 loop spans 17 amino acids. CDR1 is SGHNT and CDR2 is YENEEA in the germline V gene. V lost 5 bases to trimming and J lost 6 bases; unmatched junction nucleotides: 15. CDR3: CASSPVGGRAFSGELFF. The CDR3 DNA reads TGTGCCAGCAGCCCCGTGGGGGGGAGGGCCTTTTCCGGGGAGCTGTTTTTT.

The chain carries TRBV4-1 and TRBJ2-3; D is unresolved. The CDR3 has 14 amino acids. Trimming took 1 base from V and 4 from J, leaving 9 bases between them. Germline V gene sequence: CDR1 MGHRA, CDR2 YSYEKL. This CDR3 is CASSQGAGSDTQYF. The CDR3, as DNA: TGCGCCAGCAGCCAAGGAGCTGGGTCAGATACGCAGTATTTT.

The gene calls are TRBV5-1 and TRBJ2-5, with D possibly matching TRBD2 (5 bases). The CDR3 covers 15 residues. Germline V CDR1 and CDR2: SGHRS, YFSETQ. The V and J ends lost 0 bases and 1 base respectively, with 10 bases between them. CDR3 DNA: TGCGCCAGCAGCTTGGGGGGAGCGGTCCAAGAGACCCAGTACTTC. Translation: CASSLGGAVQETQYF.

In this sample, this clone is medium-sized. J is TRBJ2-2 and V is TRBV5-5, with D perhaps being TRBD1 or TRBD2 (6 bases each). The germline V gene has CDR1 SGHKS and CDR2 YYEKEE (reference sequence). The CDR3 is made up of 17 amino acids. Trimming shortened V by 4 bases and J by 4 bases, and 20 bases separated the two germline ends. CDR3 nucleotide sequence: TGTGCCAGCAGCGACAGGCGGGAACAGGGAGGCACCGGGGAGCTGTTTTTT. Translating it yields CASSDRREQGGTGELFF.

The V and J genes are TRBV10-3 and TRBJ1-1; D is possibly TRBD1 (5 bases). The V gene's germline CDR1 is ENHRY and CDR2 SYGVKD. This CDR3 has 14 residues. With 3 bases removed from V and 0 bases from J, the gap between germline ends came to 8 bases. The CDR3 sequence: CAISDEGLNTEAFF. CDR3 sequence (DNA): TGTGCCATCAGTGATGAGGGGTTGAACACTGAAGCTTTCTTT.

This rearrangement joins TRBV10-1 to TRBJ2-1, with D perhaps TRBD1 or TRBD2 (5 bases each). In germline, CDR1 is WNHNN, CDR2 SYGVQD (reference sequence). V lost 6 bases and J 8 bases, leaving 11 bases between the germline ends. The CDR3 has 12 residues. The CDR3 region has the DNA TGCGCCAGCAGGGGAGACAGCTATGAGCAGTTCTTC. Translation: CASRGDSYEQFF.

The chain has TRBV27 and TRBJ2-2; D remains ambiguous. Trimming left V 3 bases short and J 4 bases short, with 6 bases between. This CDR3 has 13 amino acids. CDR1 is MNHEY, CDR2 SMNVEV, per germline (reference sequence). The CDR3 reads CASSFGFTGELFF. DNA of the CDR3: TGTGCCAGCAGTTTTGGGTTCACCGGGGAGCTGTTTTTT.

V is TRBV9 and J is TRBJ1-1, with no clear D. Germline CDR1 reads SGDLS; CDR2 reads YYNGEE. The CDR3 contains 13 residues. V was pared by 3 bases and J by 1 base, with 7 bases between. CDR3 DNA: TGTGCCAGCAGCGGAGGGCAGAACACTGAAGCTTTCTTT. The encoded protein is CASSGGQNTEAFF.

The J gene is TRBJ2-7, the V gene TRBV11-3; D might be TRBD2 (5 bases). The CDR3 totals 14 residues. CDR1 is SGHNT and CDR2 is YENEEA in the germline V gene. V was trimmed by 1 base and J by 1 base, leaving 8 bases between them. Here the CDR3 reads CASSLVGGSYEQYF. CDR3 nucleotides: TGTGCCAGCAGCTTAGTTGGCGGGTCCTACGAGCAGTACTTC.

CDR3 nucleotides: TGTGCCAGCTCCCCTGGGCAGATCGACGTTACTGCTGGAAACACCATATATTTT. Its translation is CASSPGQIDVTAGNTIYF. The chain carries TRBV7-6 and TRBJ1-3, with D unresolved. Trimming cost V 8 bases and J 2 bases, with 25 bases left between them. CDR3 length equals 18 residues. Per the germline V gene, CDR1 is SGHVS and CDR2 is FNYEAQ.

The chain carries TRBV9 and TRBJ2-5; 10 bases fit TRBD2. CDR3 length: 14 amino acids. The junction had 3 bases not matched to a gene; V was cut back by 4 bases and J by 3 bases. The germline V gene has CDR1 SGDLS and CDR2 YYNGEE. The CDR3, as DNA: TGTGCCAGCAGCCCCAGCGGGAGGGAAGAGACCCAGTACTTC. Its protein is CASSPSGREETQYF.

The CDR3 sequence is CASSPPGNYGYTF. The CDR3 bases are TGTGCCAGCAGCCCCCCAGGGAACTATGGCTACACCTTC. The gene calls are TRBV7-9 and TRBJ1-2; D may be TRBD1 (5 bases). This CDR3 is 13 amino acids long. With 5 bases removed from V and 2 bases from J, the gap between germline ends came to 9 bases. Germline lookup yields CDR1 SEHNR and CDR2 FQNEAQ (reference sequence).

The chain uses TRBV11-2 and TRBJ2-2; D ambiguous. V lost 4 bases, J lost 7 bases, and 7 bases lay in between. The CDR3 totals 12 residues. Germline V CDR1 and CDR2: SGHAT, FQNNGV. CDR3 nucleotide sequence: TGTGCCAGCAGCTACTTGGGCGGGGAGCTGTTTTTT. Amino acids: CASSYLGGELFF.